The clone carrying this TCR beta chain was seen only a few times. Its antigen is currently unknown. MiXCR, applied by TCRdb to the 5' RACE reads, yields one record per CDR3 protein. The sample holds roughly 340,000 distinct CDR3 sequences, roughly 27% seen once. These data belong to a study of identical twins' blood T cells. Notes on the study in general: Twin similarity might stem from environmental factors, not only genetics. Mainly, cloneset size products determined shared clonotypes, twins included.

Germline-derived CDR1 and CDR2 are MGHRA and YSYEKL. V shed 4 bases and J 1 base; nucleotides not matched to a gene: 8. The CDR3 totals 17 residues. The sample taken for sequencing was PBMCs. The chain links TRBV4-1 to TRBJ2-1, with 9 bases matching TRBD1. The clonotype originates from a woman aged 18-49 years in good health. The CDR3 bases are TGCGCCAGCAGCCTCGGACAGGGGAGGCAATCCTACAATGAGCAGTTCTTC. Protein sequence: CASSLGQGRQSYNEQFF.